The TCR beta chain described here comes from a study of persistence of HIV-infected CD4 T cells. Study summary: A couple of participants gave one leukapheresis sample; others gave up to about 200 mL blood repeatedly.

Germline CDR1 is GTSNPN and CDR2 is SVGIG (reference sequence). With 3 bases clipped from V and 1 base from J, the junction kept 10 bases outside the gene matches. This CDR3 region has 17 residues. Cells were stimulated nonspecifically with anti-CD3/anti-CD28 magnetic beads. Responding CD4+ T cells were sorted by upregulation of both CD40 ligand and CD69. About this clone itself: Its antigen remains unidentified.

Study outcomes and limitations: Antigen-responding cells were enriched for degenerate expanded CDR3beta sequences.

This was the immunoSEQ version 4 assay in survey mode. Sequencing used immunoSEQ multiplex PCR; TCRdb keeps in-frame clones, though not all of them. The table shows approximately 45,000 clones, with around 89% occurring only once. The chain is built from TRBV30 and TRBJ1-1; 11 bases map to TRBD1. The sequence came from an adult woman with HIV who was CMV-seropositive. This specimen was CD4+ T cells sorted from PBMCs after roughly 20-hour stimulation, taken from a patient who received antiretroviral therapy. For the CDR3, the DNA is TGTGCCTGGAGGGACAGGGGGCGATTCTGGGCGAACACTGAAGCTTTCTTT. Encoded protein: CAWRDRGRFWANTEAFF.